This entry features one TCR beta chain sequence. Antigen specificity is unknown. This CDR3 is built from 15 residues. Looked up from germline, CDR1 is KGHSH and CDR2 is LQKENI. V dropped 3 bases and J dropped 2; count of bases not matched to a gene: 5. The source of the sample is a study of a mutant IDH1 vaccine in newly diagnosed glioma. About the study: The patients received vaccinations eight times, in weeks 1, 3, 5, 7, 11, 15, 19 and 23. Vaccination followed radiotherapy alone by 4-6 weeks, or accompanied temozolomide cycles. Study-wide results and limits: Whatever changes occurred in top peripheral T cell clonotypes seemed unrelated to pseudoprogression.

Regarding time point: week 11, during vaccination. A single vaccine dose contained 300 ug of mutant IDH1 20-mer peptide, and topical imiquimod was used with it. The donors' diagnosis was new WHO grade 3 or 4 astrocytoma that was IDH1-mutant and ATRX-lost. TCRdb keeps only in-frame clones here, not all; method: immunoSEQ multiplex PCR. The table lists some 64,000 clones, 84% of them singletons, with 9% to 10% in the top ten. This chain links TRBV18 with TRBJ1-1; 8 positions match TRBD1. Sequencing was performed on PBMCs, taken from a glioma patient whose treatment included an IDH1 peptide vaccine. The sequence was obtained from a woman between 45 and 65 years old with glioma. The CDR3 bases are TGTGCCAGCTCACCTTCGGGGACAGGCAACACTGAAGCTTTCTTT. Translating it yields CASSPSGTGNTEAFF.